A selection of T cell receptor beta chains follows, all from one sample in a study of blood T cell repertoires in COVID-19. This table comes from immunoSEQ multiplex PCR, and its TCRdb copy is limited to in-frame clones, with some not included. Among some 120,000 clones listed, over 70% were seen once. Specimen: peripheral blood. Receptor source: a woman in her forties or fifties with acute or convalescent COVID-19. CDR3s include the opening cysteine and the closing phenylalanine or tryptophan. A D gene is named only where the DNA matches it firmly. Clone size is shown for a subset of rows, as once, few, many or a class of expanded clone.

CDR3aa,CDR3nt,j_gene,abundance,d_gene,v_gene
CASSHGGEAEPNEKLFF,TGTGCCAGCAGCCATGGGGGGGAGGCAGAGCCTAATGAAAAACTGTTTTTT,TRBJ1-4,once,-,TRBV4-2
CASSYGLAGQETQYF,TGTGCCAGCAGTTATGGACTAGCGGGCCAAGAGACCCAGTACTTC,TRBJ2-5,-,TRBD2,TRBV5-4
CASSRDRGWPQHF,TGTGCCAGTAGTAGAGACAGGGGTTGGCCCCAGCATTTT,TRBJ1-5,-,TRBD1,TRBV19
CASMTGIRGQETQYF,TGTGCCAGTATGACAGGGATCCGAGGACAAGAGACCCAGTACTTC,TRBJ2-5,-,TRBD1,TRBV19
CASSEGLLGSGYTF,TGTGCCAGCAGTGAAGGCCTCCTAGGTAGCGGCTACACCTTC,TRBJ1-2,once,-,TRBV6-1
CASSPGGRSGNTIYF,TGTGCCAGCAGTCCAGGGGGTCGCTCTGGAAACACCATATATTTT,TRBJ1-3,few,TRBD1,TRBV28
CASSLTGTGRQTQYF,TGTGCCAGCAGCCTAACCGGGACAGGGCGGCAGACCCAGTACTTC,TRBJ2-5,-,TRBD1,TRBV14
CASSLEISYGYTF,TGCGCCAGCAGCTTGGAAATATCCTATGGCTACACCTTC,TRBJ1-2,-,-,TRBV5-1
CASSTQGSPLHF,TGTGCCAGCAGTACACAGGGGTCCCCCCTCCACTTT,TRBJ1-6,-,TRBD1,TRBV2
CASSSGPGLAGFNEQFF,TGTGCCAGCAGCTCGGGGCCCGGACTAGCGGGATTCAATGAGCAGTTCTTC,TRBJ2-1,few,TRBD2,TRBV5-8